This T cell receptor (beta chain) was obtained from a study of T cells in Graves' hyperthyroidism and ophthalmopathy. What was amplified from RNA transcripts were TCR beta CDR3 regions. During a first-round RT-PCR of the TCR CDR3, the HTBI primer set was used. A single record per CDR3 protein comes from TCRdb applying MiXCR to the multiplex PCR reads. The profile covers hundreds of thousands of distinct CDR3 sequences, with roughly 40% appearing a single time and more than 7% taken by the ten largest. Researchers defined stable Graves' hyperthyroidism as no ophthalmopathy progression within 18 months. In making diagnoses, clinical symptoms, serum thyroxine and TRAb, thyroid ultrasound and orbital computed tomography were all used. Extraction of PBMCs used 10 ml of fresh peripheral blood. The sequence came from a man younger than 35 with Graves' hyperthyroidism. What was sequenced was blood.

CDR3 DNA sequence: TGTGCCACACTCGGTCCGGGTACCTTC. This codes for CATLGPGTF. The rearrangement links TRBV15 to TRBJ1-2; D remains unclear. Trimming pared 9 bases from V and 14 bases from J, leaving 13 bases between. The CDR3 has 9 amino acids. CDR1 LNHNV and CDR2 YYDKDF come from the germline V gene (reference sequence).